These 23 T cell receptor beta chains originate from one sample sequenced in a study of T-cell reconstitution after alpha-beta-depleted transplantation in children. Unique molecular identifiers were used in preparing the TCRbeta library. TCRdb recomputed calls from the PCR reads with MiXCR, one row per CDR3 protein. The sample consists of over 200,000 distinct CDR3 sequences, roughly 11% of them appearing once. The sequences come from PBMCs, collected before TCRalphabeta/CD19-depleted stem cell transplant. Receptors were obtained from a child less than two years old with acute myeloid leukemia, due to receive a stem cell transplant.

This clonotype appeared once. The genes are TRBV28 and TRBJ2-5; TRBD1 matches at 9 bases. V shed 5 bases and J 6 bases; nucleotides not matched to a gene: 10. Germline V gene data show CDR1 as MDHEN and CDR2 as SYDVKM. CDR3 size: 15 residues. The CDR3 DNA sequence: TGTGCCAGCAGTCCCGGGACAGGGTCCAGGAAGACCCAGTACTTC. Protein product: CASSPGTGSRKTQYF.

This clonotype was counted ten times or more. This chain uses TRBV10-3 with TRBJ1-1, with D unclear. The CDR3 covers 12 residues. Trimming left V 0 bases short and J 3 bases short, with 2 bases between. Germline V gives CDR1 ENHRY, CDR2 SYGVKD. The DNA of the CDR3 is TGTGCCATCAGTGAGTCAGACACTGAAGCTTTCTTT. This gives the protein CAISESDTEAFF.

Many counts were recorded for this clonotype. The rearrangement joins TRBV5-1 to TRBJ2-5, with 10 bases matching TRBD2. The CDR3 sequence is 16 residues long. Germline CDR1 and CDR2: SGHRS and YFSETQ. Unmatched junction bases numbered 8, after V lost 4 bases and J lost 2 bases. The CDR3 DNA is TGCGCCAGCAGCATAGGGACTAGCGAGAATCAAGAGACCCAGTACTTC. Translating it yields CASSIGTSENQETQYF.

This clonotype was counted ten times or more. V usage is TRBV20-1 and J usage is TRBJ2-7, with D unresolved. Germline V gives CDR1 DFQATT, CDR2 SNEGSKA (reference sequence). The length of the CDR3 is 14 residues. V gave up 3 bases and J gave up 0 bases, with 12 bases separating them. In DNA form, the CDR3 reads TGCAGTGCTAGTTCTCCAAGAGGCTCCTACGAGCAGTACTTC. Its translation: CSASSPRGSYEQYF.

In this sample, this clonotype turned up many times. This rearrangement joins TRBV2 to TRBJ1-2; D uncertain. Trimming removed 2 bases at V and 5 bases at J, with 12 bases between. The germline V gene has CDR1 SNHLY and CDR2 FYNNEI. The CDR3 runs to 14 residues. The CDR3 nucleotides are TGTGCCAGCAGTGAATGGGCGACACAATATGGCTACACCTTC. As protein: CASSEWATQYGYTF.

Comment on this clonotype: A much larger clone differs from this one at a single base, so this may be a read error. The chain joins TRBV20-1 to TRBJ1-2; no clear D. The V end lost 3 bases, the J end lost 0 bases, and 5 bases lay between the germline ends. Per germline, CDR1 DFQATT and CDR2 SNEGSKA (reference sequence). The CDR3 consists of 12 residues. The CDR3 sequence is CSASDTNYGYTF. The CDR3 bases are TGCAGTGCTAGTGACACTAACTATGGCTACACCTTC.

This clonotype was seen ten or more times. The rearrangement uses TRBV7-8 and TRBJ1-5; TRBD1 might be the D (5 bases). The V gene's germline CDR1 is SGHVS and CDR2 FQNEAQ. Trimming left V 1 base short and J 0 bases short, with 10 bases between. The CDR3 totals 16 residues. The CDR3 coding sequence is TGTGCCAGCAGCTTAGGGGGCCTACTTAGCAATCAGCCCCAGCATTTT. The encoded protein is CASSLGGLLSNQPQHF.

This clonotype was found many times. This chain uses TRBV9 with TRBJ2-5; D unresolved. Germline V gene sequence: CDR1 SGDLS, CDR2 YYNGEE. The length of the CDR3 is 13 residues. The germline V and J ends were trimmed by 0 bases and 5 bases, with 8 bases remaining between them. This CDR3 is CASSVDTRETQYF. In DNA, the CDR3 is TGTGCCAGCAGCGTAGACACGCGGGAGACCCAGTACTTC.

This chain joins TRBV19 and TRBJ2-7; TRBD2 is a possible D gene (6 bases). The CDR3 consists of 15 residues. Between the trimmed V and J ends, which lost 5 bases and 4 bases, there was a span of 18 bases. CDR1 and CDR2 (germline): LNHDA, SQIVND (reference sequence). CDR3 coding DNA: TGTGCCAGTAGTTTCACGCTAGCGAATTTTTACGAGCAGTACTTC. Protein: CASSFTLANFYEQYF.

The sample holds many counts of this clonotype. The gene calls are TRBV7-2 and TRBJ2-3, with D possibly TRBD2 on 5 matching bases. Looked up from germline, CDR1 is SGHTA and CDR2 is FQGNSA. V was pared by 2 bases and J by 1 base, with 13 bases between. The CDR3 has 16 residues. Written as DNA, the CDR3 is TGTGCCAGCAGCTTAATGGCTGGACTTCGCACAGATACGCAGTATTTT. Protein product: CASSLMAGLRTDTQYF.

This clonotype has ten or more counts. This chain uses TRBV5-1 with TRBJ2-1, with D uncertain. The CDR3 has 14 residues. From germline, CDR1 is SGHRS and CDR2 YFSETQ. Trimming removed 0 bases at V and 6 bases at J, with 10 bases between. The CDR3, as DNA: TGCGCCAGCAGCTTGGCCCTCGCGTCCAATGAGCAGTTCTTC. Protein sequence: CASSLALASNEQFF.

This clonotype was observed at least ten times. This chain joins TRBV2 and TRBJ1-2; D possibly corresponds to TRBD1 (5 bases). This CDR3 is built from 14 residues. Trimming removed 1 base at V and 6 bases at J, with 12 bases between. Per the germline V gene, CDR1 is SNHLY and CDR2 is FYNNEI. CDR3 coding DNA: TGTGCCAGCAGTGAAGTTCCGGGGGTCCATGGCTACACCTTC. Protein sequence: CASSEVPGVHGYTF.

The table lists this clonotype with many counts. V usage is TRBV6-5 and J usage is TRBJ2-5; D might be TRBD2 (6 bases). This CDR3 has 14 residues. Germline CDR1 is MNHEY and CDR2 is SVGAGI. The V and J ends lost 2 bases and 5 bases respectively, with 12 bases between them. The CDR3 nucleotides are TGTGCCAGCAGTTACAACGGAGGGCAGGAGACCCAGTACTTC. This gives the protein CASSYNGGQETQYF.

J is TRBJ2-7 and V is TRBV20-1; 12 bases fit TRBD2. Per the germline V gene, CDR1 is DFQATT and CDR2 is SNEGSKA (reference sequence). This CDR3 contains 13 residues. V lost 5 bases, J lost 7 bases, and 6 bases stayed unmatched. In DNA, the CDR3 is TGCAGTGCTGAGACTAGCGGGGGTGATGAGCAGTACTTC. This sequence encodes CSAETSGGDEQYF.

The sample holds many counts of this clonotype. The CDR3 loop reads CASKPLRDRSFF. In DNA, the CDR3 is TGTGCCAGCAAGCCTCTCAGGGACCGTTCGTTCTTC. The chain joins TRBV6-1 to TRBJ2-1; D tentatively reads TRBD1 or TRBD2 (5 bases each). The CDR3 is made up of 12 amino acids. Trimming left V 7 bases short and J 15 bases short, with 19 bases between. The germline V gene encodes CDR1 MNHNS and CDR2 SASEGT.

This chain connects TRBV28 to TRBJ1-4; possibly TRBD1 for D (6 bases). The CDR3 has 15 amino acids. V was shortened by 6 bases and J by 7 bases, with 18 bases between the two germline ends. In germline, CDR1 is MDHEN, CDR2 SYDVKM. The CDR3 region is CASSPSGEGGEKLFF. The CDR3 region has the DNA TGTGCCAGCAGCCCCTCGGGGGAAGGGGGTGAAAAACTGTTTTTT.

This clonotype occurred many times. The rearrangement joins TRBV10-3 to TRBJ1-1; D possibly corresponds to TRBD1 (6 bases). This CDR3 contains 14 residues. Germline assignment: CDR1 ENHRY and CDR2 SYGVKD. The V and J ends lost 6 bases and 5 bases respectively, with 16 bases between them. CDR3 sequence reads: CAIRPQGPRTEAFF. CDR3 bases: TGTGCCATCAGACCACAGGGCCCAAGGACTGAAGCTTTCTTT.

This clonotype was observed at least ten times. The chain joins TRBV20-1 to TRBJ2-7, with 14 bases fitting TRBD2. This CDR3 region has 18 residues. In germline, CDR1 is DFQATT, CDR2 SNEGSKA (reference sequence). Trimming removed 0 bases from V and 2 bases from J; junction bases left unmatched: 9. The CDR3 sequence is CSARDRPPGLAGAYEQYF. In DNA, the CDR3 is TGCAGTGCTAGAGATCGTCCCCCGGGACTAGCGGGGGCCTACGAGCAGTACTTC.

This CDR3 is CASREGSGASYEQYF. The CDR3 nucleotides read TGTGCCAGCAGGGAAGGTAGCGGGGCTTCCTACGAGCAGTACTTC. The chain links TRBV28 to TRBJ2-7; TRBD2 agrees at 8 bases. In germline, CDR1 is MDHEN, CDR2 SYDVKM. The CDR3 sequence is 15 residues long. The J segment lost 1 base and the V segment lost 6 bases, leaving 8 bases of the junction unmatched. Looking up the rest from reference TRBV28 and TRBJ2-7 gives the full variable domain: DVKVTQSSRYLVKRTGEKVFLECVQDMDHENMFWYRQDPGLGLRLIYFSYDVKMKEKGDIPEGYSVSREKKERFSLILESASTNQTSMYLCASREGSGASYEQYFGPGTRLTVT.

This clonotype was found many times. The chain uses TRBV28 and TRBJ1-1; possible D gene TRBD1, 5 bases. CDR3 size: 13 residues. The germline gives CDR1 MDHEN, CDR2 SYDVKM. V was trimmed by 8 bases and J by 4 bases, leaving 14 bases between them. In nucleotides, the CDR3 is TGTGCCAGCCTTGGGGGGGAGGGCACTGAAGCTTTCTTT. Its translation is CASLGGEGTEAFF.

This sequence joins TRBV5-5 and TRBJ1-2, with TRBD1 as a possible D gene (6 bases). Trimming removed 2 bases from V and 8 bases from J, with 13 bases in between. Germline CDR1 is SGHKS and CDR2 is YYEKEE (reference sequence). This CDR3 is 13 amino acids long. The CDR3 sequence is CASSFTGQGGYTF. The CDR3 DNA reads as TGTGCCAGCAGCTTCACAGGGCAGGGGGGCTACACCTTC.

This clonotype has a count of ten or more. The chain has TRBV12-3 or TRBV12-4 and TRBJ2-2; D is unclear. The V and J ends lost 1 base and 10 bases respectively, with 13 bases between them. The CDR3 has 14 amino acids. CDR3 DNA: TGTGCCAGCAGTTTAGGGACGGCCGTTCCGGAGCTGTTTTTT. Its protein is CASSLGTAVPELFF.

Note on this clonotype: This may be a read error: a much more frequent sequence differs by one nucleotide. The chain has TRBV7-6 and TRBJ1-3; D may be TRBD1 (6 bases). The CDR3 totals 16 residues. Trimming stripped 2 bases from V and 0 bases from J, with 11 bases between. The germline CDR1 and CDR2 sequences are SGHVS and FNYEAQ. CDR3 loop: CASSLQEGGSGNTIYF. Written as DNA, the CDR3 is TGTGCCAGCAGCTTACAGGAGGGGGGCTCTGGAAACACCATATATTTT.